Listed here is a single T cell receptor (beta chain). The antigen is undetermined. The sample originates from a study of T cells expressing NK-cell markers. About the research overall: Researchers got TCR beta repertoires out of sorted CD3+CD56+NKG2C+, CD3+CD56+NKG2C- and CD3+CD56-NKG2C+ T cells. The study sequenced eight donors, seven HCMV-seropositive and one seronegative.

The CDR3 loop spans 16 amino acids. Germline lookup yields CDR1 LGHNA and CDR2 YNFKEQ. Regarding the study as a whole: In a few donors, dominant clonotypes made up about 28.3-60.1% of CD3+CD56-NKG2C+ cells.

TCRdb reanalyzed the 5' RACE reads and collapses them to one entry per CDR3 protein, without DNA. This repertoire comprises 300,000 to 450,000 distinct CDR3 sequences; its ten largest clones make up around 5.3%. The source is a man between 18 and 69 years old in good health. Sequencing used blood T cells: a sorted CD56 or NKG2C T cell subset, CD4+ or CD8+ T cells, or bulk PBMC T cells (not recorded which). This sequence joins TRBV4-2 and TRBJ2-3; checking the TCRdb D call of TRBD2 is not possible without DNA. The CDR3 here is CASSQDGSGGSNTQYF.